The 8 T cell receptor beta chains below come from one sample, sequenced in a study of T cells in localized non-small cell lung cancer. Clones were read by immunoSEQ multiplex PCR, and TCRdb kept only the in-frame ones, dropping some. The sample includes approximately 33,000 clones, around 88% seen only once; the top ten take roughly 7.2%. The specimen comprised peripheral blood, sampled before any cancer treatment. Receptors originate from a woman aged 35 to 70 with stage I lung adenocarcinoma.

In this sample, this clone turned up once. The V and J genes are TRBV4-1 and TRBJ1-1, with 12 nucleotides matching TRBD1. This CDR3 contains 15 residues. J lost 6 bases, V lost 4 bases, and 6 bases had no gene match. Germline V gene data show CDR1 as MGHRA and CDR2 as YSYEKL. The CDR3 spells CASSPSGQGAAEAFF. In DNA, the CDR3 is TGCGCCAGCAGCCCGTCGGGACAGGGGGCGGCTGAAGCTTTCTTT.

The chain couples TRBV5-1 to TRBJ2-7; no reliable D call. CDR1 SGHRS and CDR2 YFSETQ come from the germline V gene. The CDR3 length is 12 residues. V was clipped by 0 bases and J by 3 bases, with 4 bases between them. The CDR3 region is CASSLEGYEQYF. The CDR3 coding sequence is TGCGCCAGCAGCTTGGAAGGCTACGAGCAGTACTTC.

The gene calls are TRBV5-6 and TRBJ2-3; D call uncertain. The CDR3 is 13 amino acids. The V gene lost 0 bases and the J gene lost 4 bases, with 6 bases spanning the gap. CDR1 is SGHDT and CDR2 is YYEEEE in the germline V gene. The CDR3 nucleotides read TGTGCCAGCAGCTTGGACCGTTCAGATACGCAGTATTTT. It translates to CASSLDRSDTQYF.

Points on this clone: One end of the junction does not line up with germline, which may come from a read error. The chain recombines TRBV4-1 with TRBJ2-2; D gene unclear. The CDR3 covers 16 residues. The germline gives CDR1 MGHRA, CDR2 YSYEKL. CDR3 loop: CASSQPKELNTGELFF. The CDR3 region has the DNA TGTGCCAGCAGCCAGCCCAAAGAACTGAACACCGGGGAGCTGTTTTTT.

This clone has a single count. This chain links TRBV10-3 with TRBJ1-1, with D possibly TRBD1 on 5 matching bases. V dropped 5 bases and J dropped 1 base, with 11 bases sitting between them. CDR3 length: 14 amino acids. From germline, CDR1 is ENHRY and CDR2 SYGVKD. CDR3 coding DNA: TGTGCCATCAGTCCCGGGACGACGAACACTGAAGCTTTCTTT. Protein: CAISPGTTNTEAFF.

This clone showed up just a few times. The chain couples TRBV6-4 to TRBJ2-6; unclear D gene. The V and J ends lost 5 bases and 0 bases respectively, with 5 bases between them. Per germline, CDR1 MRHNA and CDR2 SNTAGT. The CDR3 is made up of 14 amino acids. DNA for the CDR3: TGTGCCAGCAGTCTTATCTCTGGGGCCAACGTCCTGACTTTC. It yields the protein CASSLISGANVLTF.

This chain links TRBV4-1 with TRBJ1-1, with D possibly TRBD1 on 6 matching bases. Trimming cost V 3 bases and J 7 bases, with 18 bases left between them. In germline, CDR1 is MGHRA, CDR2 YSYEKL. The CDR3 runs 15 residues. The CDR3 DNA follows: TGCGCCAGCAGCCATTCCAGGGTGACAGGACTTGAAGCTTTCTTT. This encodes CASSHSRVTGLEAFF.

V gene TRBV5-1 combines with J gene TRBJ1-2; 10 bases agree with TRBD1. The CDR3 runs to 14 residues. From germline, CDR1 is SGHRS and CDR2 YFSETQ. V trimming: 3 bases; J trimming: 8 bases; junction bases outside the gene matches: 7. The CDR3 bases are TGCGCCAGCAGCTCACCCGGGACAGGGGAGGGCTACACCTTC. Translating it yields CASSSPGTGEGYTF.